Following are 6 T cell receptor beta chains from one sample sequenced in a study of blood T cells in healthy people across ages. The use of a sample-barcoded 5' primer and a J-beta primer mix characterized a second PCR of roughly 6 to 11 cycles. Using its own MiXCR run on the 5' RACE reads, TCRdb lists one record per CDR3 protein. The table has about 1,600,000 distinct CDR3 sequences, roughly 40% seen once. The sample comprised blood. These receptors all stem from a woman younger than 35 in good health.

This clonotype was detected a few times. The V call is TRBV10-3, the J call TRBJ2-3; D perhaps matches TRBD1 (5 bases). Germline values: CDR1 ENHRY, CDR2 SYGVKD. V was pared by 7 bases and J by 0 bases, with 11 bases between. The CDR3 has 14 amino acids. CDR3: CAITPGSSTDTQYF. DNA of the CDR3: TGTGCCATCACACCAGGGTCCAGCACAGATACGCAGTATTTT.

The V gene is TRBV6-5, the J gene TRBJ2-4, with a possible D match to TRBD1 (6 bases). Per the germline V gene, CDR1 is MNHEY and CDR2 is SVGAGI. The CDR3 is 16 amino acids. Trimming took off 2 bases at V and 0 bases at J, with 11 bases between the two ends. The CDR3 loop is CASSYIKGVAKNIQYF. The CDR3 nucleotides are TGTGCCAGCAGTTACATAAAGGGGGTAGCCAAAAACATTCAGTACTTC.

CDR3 DNA: TGTGCCAGCAGGGGACGTGACTCCTACGAGCAGTACTTC. Translated: CASRGRDSYEQYF. V and J are TRBV28 and TRBJ2-7; D tentatively fits TRBD1 or TRBD2 (5 bases each). Per germline, CDR1 MDHEN and CDR2 SYDVKM. This CDR3 is 13 amino acids long. Between the trimmed V and J ends, which lost 6 bases and 0 bases, there was a span of 9 bases.

The V gene is TRBV4-1, the J gene TRBJ1-2; 7 positions agree with TRBD1. V shed 1 base and J 4 bases; nucleotides not matched to a gene: 3. CDR3 size: 14 residues. Per germline, CDR1 MGHRA and CDR2 YSYEKL. This CDR3 reads CASSQAAGGYGYTF. CDR3 DNA: TGCGCCAGCAGCCAAGCAGCAGGGGGCTATGGCTACACCTTC.

The CDR3 protein is CSVESRNTGELFF. DNA for the CDR3: TGCAGCGTTGAGTCCCGGAACACCGGGGAGCTGTTTTTT. The chain joins TRBV29-1 to TRBJ2-2; D is unresolved. Trimming shortened V by 3 bases and J by 1 base, and 6 bases separated the two germline ends. CDR1 and CDR2 (germline): SQVTM, ANQGSEA. The CDR3 loop spans 13 amino acids.

This rearrangement joins TRBV12-3 or TRBV12-4 to TRBJ1-2; TRBD1 might be the D (6 bases). The V gene lost 1 base and the J gene lost 3 bases, with 12 bases spanning the gap. The CDR3 has 15 amino acids. CDR3: CASSLGGAADYGYTF. The DNA of the CDR3 is TGTGCCAGCAGTTTAGGGGGGGCAGCTGACTATGGCTACACCTTC.